The rows below give T cell receptor beta chains drawn from one sample of a study of T cells in Graves' hyperthyroidism and ophthalmopathy. TCRdb called the multiplex PCR reads again in MiXCR, with one record for every CDR3 protein. In the table there are 200,000 to 250,000 distinct CDR3 sequences, under 20% of which are singletons. The sample consisted of blood. The receptor set was obtained from a man aged 45 to 65 with Graves' hyperthyroidism. Both conserved end residues are part of each CDR3. A D gene is named only where the DNA matches it firmly. Not all rows give a size; the values are once, few, many and, for expanded clones, a class.

d_call clone_size j_call v_call cdr3_nt cdr3_aa
NA many TRBJ2-5 TRBV20-1 TGCAGTGCTAGAGACGGACGGTTGCAGGGGACCCAGTACTTC CSARDGRLQGTQYF
NA NA TRBJ1-5 TRBV6-2/TRBV6-3 TGTGCCAGCAAAGGGAACAATCAGCCCCAGCATTTT CASKGNNQPQHF
NA NA TRBJ1-3 TRBV7-9 TGTGCCAGCAGCTTGCACTTCAGCTCTGGAAACACCATATATTTT CASSLHFSSGNTIYF
NA many TRBJ1-2 TRBV11-2 TGTGCCAGCAGCATCGGGCCCTATGGCTACACCTTC CASSIGPYGYTF
TRBD2 NA TRBJ2-2 TRBV7-2 TGTGCCAGCAGCTTGGGACTAGCGAGAACCGGGGAGCTGTTTTTT CASSLGLARTGELFF
NA once TRBJ1-4 TRBV12-3/TRBV12-4 TGTGCCAGCAGTCTCCGGGACACAAATGAAAAACTGTTTTTT CASSLRDTNEKLFF
TRBD1 many TRBJ2-2 TRBV12-3/TRBV12-4 TGTGCCAGCAGTATAGGGACAGGGTTCTCGGACGGGGAGCTGTTTTTT CASSIGTGFSDGELFF
TRBD2 few TRBJ2-2 TRBV10-3 TGTGCCATCAGTGAGGCTAGCGGTCACACCGGGGAGCTGTTTTTT CAISEASGHTGELFF
NA many TRBJ1-2 TRBV6-1 TGTGCCAGCAGTGTCTTGGAGATATATGGCTACACCTTC CASSVLEIYGYTF
NA NA TRBJ2-3 TRBV29-1 TGCAGCGTAGAACCGGACCTCACAGATACGCAGTATTTT CSVEPDLTDTQYF
NA NA TRBJ1-3 TRBV5-1 TGCGCCAGCAGCTACGACGGAGGAAACACCATATATTTT CASSYDGGNTIYF
NA many TRBJ1-2 TRBV6-2/TRBV6-3 TGTGCCAGCAGTTACTATTTAGGTATCAACTATGGCTACACCTTC CASSYYLGINYGYTF
NA NA TRBJ2-3 TRBV6-5 TGTGCCAGCAGTTACGATGCTAGCGGCACAGATACGCAGTATTTT CASSYDASGTDTQYF
TRBD2 many TRBJ2-7 TRBV27 TGTGCCAGCACCGGGACTAGCTCCTACGAGCAGTACTTC CASTGTSSYEQYF
TRBD2 NA TRBJ2-7 TRBV7-9 TGTGCCAGCAGCTCCTCCGGACTAGCCGATAGCTCCTACGAGCAGTACTTC CASSSSGLADSSYEQYF
TRBD2 few TRBJ2-6 TRBV29-1 TGCAGCGTTGCCGACCCGGGACTAGTGGGAGGGGCTGGGGCCAACGTCCTGACTTTC CSVADPGLVGGAGANVLTF
TRBD2 NA TRBJ2-1 TRBV6-5 TGTGCCAGCAGTTACGGGACTAGCGGGAAAAATGAGCAGTTCTTC CASSYGTSGKNEQFF
NA many TRBJ1-4 TRBV28 TGTGCCAGCAGTTTCATGACGGGGGAGGCGGATGAAAAACTGTTTTTT CASSFMTGEADEKLFF
NA NA TRBJ1-2 TRBV6-5 TGTGCCAGCAGTTACTCCCCTGGACACTGGGGCTACACCTTC CASSYSPGHWGYTF
TRBD1 many TRBJ2-7 TRBV27 TGTGCCAGCAGTTTATCGATAGGCAGGGGGACACACACGGGATCCTACGAGCAGTACTTC CASSLSIGRGTHTGSYEQYF
TRBD1 few TRBJ2-1 TRBV19 TGTGCCAGTAGTATTAATCGGGACAGTATCAATGAGCAGTTCTTC CASSINRDSINEQFF
NA few TRBJ1-5 TRBV28 TGTGCCAGCAGCCTATTAAATCAGCCCCAGCATTTT CASSLLNQPQHF
TRBD2 many TRBJ2-3 TRBV28 TGTGCCAGCAGTTTATCCGCTGGGACTAGCGGGGGCGATACGCAGTATTTT CASSLSAGTSGGDTQYF
NA many TRBJ1-5 TRBV28 TGTGCCACCCGGCAGGCGGGACTCTATGGCAATCAGCCCCAGCATTTT CATRQAGLYGNQPQHF
TRBD2 many TRBJ2-2 TRBV6-4 TGTGCCAGCACACCGTCAGCGGGAGGGCCCCACGGGGAGCTGTTTTTT CASTPSAGGPHGELFF
NA many TRBJ1-3 TRBV3-1 TGTGCCAGCAGCCAGTACCGAAACACCATATATTTT CASSQYRNTIYF
NA NA TRBJ2-1 TRBV30 TGTGCCTGGAGTGTTGACACGAGCTCCTACAATGAGCAGTTCTTC CAWSVDTSSYNEQFF
TRBD2 few TRBJ2-4 TRBV9 TGTGCCAGCAGCGACACTAGCGTTGGCATTCAGTACTTC CASSDTSVGIQYF
NA many TRBJ1-1 TRBV2 TGTGCCAGCGGCTTAGACAGGACGAACACTGAAGCTTTCTTT CASGLDRTNTEAFF
NA NA TRBJ1-4 TRBV30 TGTGCCTGGAGTGTACGAAAGGGGAGGGAAAAACTGTTTTTT CAWSVRKGREKLFF
NA many TRBJ2-3 TRBV24-1 TGTGCCACCAGTGATCCTAGCACAGATACGCAGTATTTT CATSDPSTDTQYF
NA many TRBJ2-5 TRBV7-9 TGTGCCAGCAGCCCCGGACATGCACAAGAGACCCAGTACTTC CASSPGHAQETQYF